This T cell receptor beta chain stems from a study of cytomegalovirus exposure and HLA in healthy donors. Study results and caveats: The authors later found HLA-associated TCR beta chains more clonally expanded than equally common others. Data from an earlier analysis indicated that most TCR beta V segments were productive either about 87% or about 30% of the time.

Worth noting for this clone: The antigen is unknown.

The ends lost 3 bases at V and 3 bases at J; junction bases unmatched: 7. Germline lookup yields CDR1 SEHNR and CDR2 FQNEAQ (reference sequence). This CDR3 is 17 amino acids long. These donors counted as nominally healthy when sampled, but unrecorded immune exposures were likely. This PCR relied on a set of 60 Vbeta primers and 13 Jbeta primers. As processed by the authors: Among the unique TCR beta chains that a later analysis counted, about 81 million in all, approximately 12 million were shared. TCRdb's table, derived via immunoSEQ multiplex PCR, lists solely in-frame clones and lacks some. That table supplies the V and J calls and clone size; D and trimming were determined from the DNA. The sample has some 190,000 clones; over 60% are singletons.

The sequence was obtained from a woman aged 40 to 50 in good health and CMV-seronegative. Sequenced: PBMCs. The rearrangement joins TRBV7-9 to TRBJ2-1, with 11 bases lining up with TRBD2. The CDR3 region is CASSFVAGTSGYNEQFF. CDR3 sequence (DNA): TGTGCCAGCAGCTTCGTCGCCGGGACTAGCGGCTACAATGAGCAGTTCTTC.